This TCR beta chain was sequenced in a study of OX40 agonist ivuxolimab in advanced cancers. Background on the study: Prior anti-PD-1, anti-PD-L1 or anti-CTLA-4 therapy did not bar entry, and less than 50% had some. Regarding the study as a whole: Patients who responded partially at 0.1-3.0 mg/kg showed clonal expansion ranking among the lowest. More expanded clones were found, on average, in CD8+ than in CD4+ T cells.

Profiled with immunoSEQ multiplex PCR; TCRdb holds only in-frame clones, not every one. Of 40,000 to 50,000 clones detected, about 87% appear once; the ten largest clones hold about 40%. V was cut by 10 bases and J by 7 bases, with 23 bases left in between. This CDR3 contains 14 residues. The germline V gene has CDR1 SGHAT and CDR2 FQDESV (reference sequence). Note on this clone: Antigen: not known.

If patients had autoimmune disease history or systemic immunosuppression, they were excluded. This specimen was CD4+ or CD8+ T cells sorted from blood, taken in a trial of the OX40 agonist ivuxolimab. The rearrangement links TRBV11-1 to TRBJ2-7; TRBD1 or TRBD2 may be the D gene (7 bases each). This receptor was identified in an adult with an advanced solid tumor such as melanoma, head and neck, liver or kidney cancer. The CDR3 bases are TGTGCCACCAGGGAGGGGGCCCTGCGTGGAGAGCAGTACTTC. Its protein is CATREGALRGEQYF.